The 28 T cell receptor beta chains given below trace back to one sample, sequenced in a study of regulatory T cells in long-lasting Graves disease. Time point meaning: persistent/refractory GD, antithyroid drugs over 5 years with positive TRAb. Following extraction of RNA from PBMCs, that RNA was used to make the TCR library. The TCR beta library used iRepertoire HTBI primers with Arm-PCR amplification of CDR3. One entry per CDR3 protein, called by TCRdb with MiXCR from the multiplex PCR reads. This table has some 450,000 distinct CDR3 sequences, about 20% appearing once. Here the sequenced sample was peripheral blood mononuclear cells (PBMCs), taken when the disease was refractory, from a patient treated with antithyroid drugs. The source of these receptors is a female donor with Graves disease.

The rearrangement uses TRBV30 and TRBJ2-7, with D unclear. CDR1 GTSNPN and CDR2 SVGIG come from the germline V gene (reference sequence). CDR3 length: 14 amino acids. V lost 0 bases and J 10 bases, leaving 19 bases between the germline ends. This chain's CDR3 is CAWSVQQRRPQQYF. The CDR3 DNA reads as TGTGCCTGGAGTGTACAGCAACGGCGACCCCAACAGTACTTC.

A word on this clonotype: The junction and the germline gene differ at one end; a read error may be behind it. The V gene is TRBV30, the J gene TRBJ1-3, with 7 bases that match TRBD1. Germline CDR1 and CDR2: GTSNPN and SVGIG (reference sequence). CDR3 length: 15 residues. The CDR3, as DNA: TGTGCCTGGAGGGCGACAGGGACCCGCGGAAGCACCATATATTTT. Its translation: CAWRATGTRGSTIYF.

Note on this clonotype: A much more abundant neighbour one base away suggests this may be a read error. The chain is built from TRBV19 and TRBJ1-2, with a possible D match to TRBD1 (6 bases). Germline CDR1 and CDR2: LNHDA and SQIVND (reference sequence). This CDR3 comprises 13 residues. Written as DNA, the CDR3 is TGTGCCGGTAGTATCTCCGGGGGCAAAGGCTACACCTTC. Translated: CAGSISGGKGYTF.

V usage is TRBV29-1 and J usage is TRBJ1-2; no definite D call. Trimming cost V 5 bases and J 3 bases, with 19 bases left between them. Germline V gene sequence: CDR1 SQVTM, CDR2 ANQGSEA. There are 15 residues in the CDR3. The CDR3 loop is CSVPPLVEEDYGYTF. CDR3 nucleotides: TGCAGCGTTCCCCCCCTCGTGGAGGAGGACTATGGCTACACCTTC.

This clonotype came up a few times. The rearrangement joins TRBV9 to TRBJ1-2; D not resolved. CDR3 size: 15 residues. Germline V gene sequence: CDR1 SGDLS, CDR2 YYNGEE. With 3 bases removed from V and 3 bases from J, the gap between germline ends came to 15 bases. The CDR3 is CASSGEGQEDYGYTF. The DNA for the CDR3 is TGTGCCAGCAGCGGGGAGGGCCAGGAGGACTATGGCTACACCTTC.

This clonotype was counted ten times or more. The chain has TRBV7-8 and TRBJ2-5, with D possibly matching TRBD1 (6 bases). V lost 3 bases and J lost 1, with 12 bases in between. Per the germline V gene, CDR1 is SGHVS and CDR2 is FQNEAQ. The CDR3 spans 15 residues. The CDR3 region is CASSFTQGFQETQYF. As DNA, the CDR3 is TGTGCCAGCAGCTTTACACAGGGTTTCCAAGAGACCCAGTACTTC.

This sequence joins TRBV7-2 and TRBJ2-2, with D maybe TRBD2 (7 bases). Germline CDR1 SGHTA, CDR2 FQGNSA. This CDR3 region has 14 residues. V was clipped by 4 bases and J by 7 bases, with 13 bases between them. The CDR3 nucleotides read TGTGCCAGCAGCTACCAGAGGGGGGGCGGGGAGCTGTTTTTT. Its protein product is CASSYQRGGGELFF.

This clonotype was detected only a few times. The V gene is TRBV27, the J gene TRBJ2-7; TRBD2 agrees at 9 bases. Germline V lookup: CDR1 MNHEY, CDR2 SMNVEV (reference sequence). CDR3 size: 16 residues. Trimming took 5 bases from V and 3 from J; bases not matched to a gene: 11. As DNA, the CDR3 is TGTGCCAGCAGTCCCCCCTCGGCGGGAGGGCACTACGAGCAGTACTTC. This encodes CASSPPSAGGHYEQYF.

This clonotype appeared many times. The chain combines TRBV12-3 or TRBV12-4 with TRBJ2-5; 11 bases are a match to TRBD1. After removal of 3 bases from V and 5 bases from J, the junction contained 5 bases not matched to a gene. This CDR3 has 15 residues. CDR3 residues: CASSFRTGGDETQYF. The CDR3 nucleotides are TGTGCCAGCAGTTTTCGGACAGGGGGCGATGAGACCCAGTACTTC.

This clonotype was counted ten times or more. The chain has TRBV28 and TRBJ1-5; D ambiguous. In germline, CDR1 is MDHEN, CDR2 SYDVKM. This CDR3 comprises 13 residues. Trimming cost V 5 bases and J 7 bases, with 12 bases left between them. CDR3 protein: CASSPLSRQPQHF. The CDR3, as DNA: TGTGCCAGCAGTCCCTTGTCTCGACAGCCCCAGCATTTT. The full variable domain, completed using reference TRBV28 and TRBJ1-5, is DVKVTQSSRYLVKRTGEKVFLECVQDMDHENMFWYRQDPGLGLRLIYFSYDVKMKEKGDIPEGYSVSREKKERFSLILESASTNQTSMYLCASSPLSRQPQHFGDGTRLSIL.

The rearrangement links TRBV7-9 to TRBJ1-2; D is uncertain. V was trimmed by 5 bases and J by 4 bases, leaving 23 bases between them. CDR1 and CDR2 (germline): SEHNR, FQNEAQ (reference sequence). The CDR3 runs 17 residues. CDR3 sequence reads: CASSLEGGLAVTYGYTF. The CDR3 DNA reads as TGTGCCAGCAGCCTAGAGGGCGGTTTGGCGGTCACCTATGGCTACACCTTC.

This chain joins TRBV30 and TRBJ2-5; no definite D call. This CDR3 is 10 amino acids long. The germline V and J ends were trimmed by 5 bases and 3 bases, with 4 bases remaining between them. Germline CDR1 GTSNPN, CDR2 SVGIG (reference sequence). CDR3 in DNA: TGTGCCTGGTCTAAAGAGACCCAGTACTTC. Translating it yields CAWSKETQYF.

This chain uses TRBV2 with TRBJ2-3; the match to TRBD2 covers 10 bases. V was pared by 10 bases and J by 2 bases, with 21 bases of the junction left unmatched. Germline CDR1 and CDR2: SNHLY and FYNNEI. This CDR3 spans 19 amino acids. CDR3 nucleotides: TGTGCCATCAATCCTGGGGCTAGCGGGAGAGGGGAACACACAGATACGCAGTATTTT. It translates to CAINPGASGRGEHTDTQYF.

This clonotype was counted only a few times. The rearrangement uses TRBV30 and TRBJ2-2; TRBD2 might be the D (5 bases). The CDR3 totals 14 residues. The germline gives CDR1 GTSNPN, CDR2 SVGIG (reference sequence). Trimming stripped 0 bases from V and 12 bases from J, with 17 bases between. CDR3 DNA sequence: TGTGCCTGGAGTGTACACCGGGAAACGTCGAAGCTGTTTTTT. Translated, it gives CAWSVHRETSKLFF.

V usage is TRBV15 and J usage is TRBJ2-2; possible D gene TRBD2, 6 bases. Germline CDR1 reads LNHNV; CDR2 reads YYDKDF (reference sequence). This CDR3 contains 16 residues. V dropped 0 bases and J dropped 4 bases, with 12 bases sitting between them. The DNA of the CDR3 is TGTGCCACCAGCAGAGATCTAGGGCGGGGCACCGGGGAGCTGTTTTTT. It codes for CATSRDLGRGTGELFF.

This clonotype appeared a few times. The V call is TRBV7-2, the J call TRBJ1-1, with 7 bases aligning to TRBD1. Germline assignment: CDR1 SGHTA and CDR2 FQGNSA. V dropped 4 bases and J dropped 7; count of bases not matched to a gene: 6. The CDR3 loop spans 13 amino acids. The CDR3 loop reads CASSSDREIEAFF. The CDR3 nucleotides read TGTGCCAGCAGCTCCGACAGGGAGATTGAAGCTTTCTTT.

This clonotype has a handful of counts. The chain employs TRBV29-1 and TRBJ2-7; 11 bases fit TRBD2. V lost 6 bases and J lost 9; bases outside the gene matches: 16. CDR1 is SQVTM and CDR2 is ANQGSEA in the germline V gene. The CDR3 has 15 amino acids. The chain's CDR3 is CSVTTPGLAVVGQYF. The CDR3 nucleotides read TGCAGCGTGACCACCCCGGGACTAGCGGTGGTCGGGCAGTACTTC.

This clonotype was detected many times. This rearrangement joins TRBV27 to TRBJ2-7; 14 nucleotides line up with TRBD2. The V segment lost 6 bases and the J segment 7 bases; nucleotides outside the gene matches: 11. The CDR3 contains 16 residues. Per germline, CDR1 MNHEY and CDR2 SMNVEV (reference sequence). The CDR3 sequence: CASSLLGLAGVEEQYF. For the CDR3, the DNA is TGTGCCAGCAGCCTTTTGGGACTAGCGGGAGTAGAGGAGCAGTACTTC.

The rearrangement links TRBV6-1 to TRBJ2-7, with 7 bases identical to TRBD1. The J segment lost 2 bases and the V segment lost 3 bases, leaving 10 bases of the junction unmatched. The CDR3 runs to 16 residues. Germline lookup yields CDR1 MNHNS and CDR2 SASEGT. CDR3 amino acids: CASSELQGDDTYEQYF. DNA for the CDR3: TGTGCCAGCAGTGAGCTTCAGGGGGACGACACCTACGAGCAGTACTTC.

CDR3 nucleotides: TGTGCCTGGACCGGGACTAGCGGTTACGAGCAGTACTTC. This gives the protein CAWTGTSGYEQYF. The V and J genes are TRBV30 and TRBJ2-7, with 11 bases matching TRBD2. CDR3 size: 13 residues. J was trimmed by 4 bases and V by 4 bases; bases with no gene match: 3. From germline, CDR1 is GTSNPN and CDR2 SVGIG (reference sequence).

The genes are TRBV4-1 and TRBJ2-5, with a possible D match to TRBD1 (6 bases). The V and J ends lost 1 base and 3 bases respectively, with 9 bases between them. CDR3 length: 14 residues. CDR1 and CDR2 (germline): MGHRA, YSYEKL. The CDR3 loop reads CASSQVSGEETQYF. Written as DNA, the CDR3 is TGCGCCAGCAGCCAAGTTTCAGGGGAAGAGACCCAGTACTTC.

This rearrangement joins TRBV12-3 or TRBV12-4 to TRBJ2-1, with 13 bases that match TRBD2. Trimming cost V 6 bases and J 3 bases; bases outside gene matches: 2. The CDR3 spans 15 residues. The chain's CDR3 is CASRTSGRDYNEQFF. CDR3 in DNA: TGTGCCAGCAGAACTAGCGGGAGGGACTACAATGAGCAGTTCTTC.

The chain combines TRBV18 with TRBJ1-1, with D maybe TRBD1 (6 bases). Germline values: CDR1 KGHSH, CDR2 LQKENI. Deletions cut 8 bases from V and 2 bases from J, with 18 bases between. This CDR3 is 15 amino acids long. The CDR3 reads CASQISGALNTEAFF. The CDR3 coding sequence is TGTGCCAGCCAAATTTCAGGGGCCCTAAACACTGAAGCTTTCTTT. Looking up the rest from reference TRBV18 and TRBJ1-1 gives the full variable domain: NAGVMQNPRHLVRRRGQEARLRCSPMKGHSHVYWYRQLPEEGLKFMVYLQKENIIDESGMPKERFSAEFPKEGPSILRIQQVVRGDSAAYFCASQISGALNTEAFFGQGTRLTVV.

The rearrangement links TRBV3-1 to TRBJ2-3; 10 positions agree with TRBD2. CDR1 is LGHDT and CDR2 is YNNKEL in the germline V gene (reference sequence). V was pared by 0 bases and J by 1 base, with 10 bases of the junction left unmatched. The CDR3 consists of 19 residues. The CDR3 here is CASSQELLAGTPGTDTQYF. The CDR3 coding sequence is TGTGCCAGCAGCCAAGAGTTACTAGCGGGAACCCCAGGCACAGATACGCAGTATTTT.

In this sample, this clonotype turned up many times. The chain combines TRBV7-2 with TRBJ2-5; the match to TRBD2 covers 9 bases. V shed 5 bases, J shed 4 bases, and the junction held 2 bases outside the gene matches. CDR1 is SGHTA, CDR2 FQGNSA, per germline. The CDR3 totals 13 residues. The CDR3 loop is CASSPGLAETQYF. The CDR3 nucleotides read TGTGCCAGCAGCCCGGGACTAGCAGAGACCCAGTACTTC.

This clonotype was counted ten times or more. The chain links TRBV2 to TRBJ1-2, with D maybe TRBD1 (5 bases). Trimming left V 7 bases short and J 1 base short, with 13 bases between. Germline CDR1 SNHLY, CDR2 FYNNEI. This CDR3 is built from 14 residues. CDR3 bases: TGTGCCAGCATGACAGAAAGACTTAACTATGGCTACACCTTC. As protein: CASMTERLNYGYTF.

As to this clonotype: One end of the junction varies from germline; a read error may be responsible. J is TRBJ2-3 and V is TRBV29-1; 9 positions match TRBD2. Per germline, CDR1 SQVTM and CDR2 ANQGSEA. CDR3 size: 17 residues. The CDR3 coding sequence is TGCAGCGTCCGGAGGCTAGCGGGAATCCGGGGCACAAATACGCAGTATTTT. Translation: CSVRRLAGIRGTNTQYF.

The chain has TRBV6-1 and TRBJ1-1; no clear D gene. V dropped 6 bases and J dropped 4 bases, with 6 bases sitting between them. The CDR3 is 11 amino acids. Germline values: CDR1 MNHNS, CDR2 SASEGT. CDR3 in amino acids: CASRKFTEAFF. The CDR3 bases are TGTGCCAGCAGGAAATTCACTGAAGCTTTCTTT.